The present TCR beta chain was sequenced within a study of T-cell reconstitution after alpha-beta-depleted transplantation in children. Study-wide results and limits: Some patients' high day-60 TCRbeta diversity was attributed to recipient cells surviving conditioning. Approximately two months post-transplant, alpha-beta T cells reportedly originated from several hundred expanded graft clones. Among T cells one year after transplant, newly produced cells accounted for most counts and diversity.

Unique molecular identifiers featured in how the TCRbeta library was prepared. TCRdb re-called the PCR reads through MiXCR, storing one row per CDR3 protein. The table lists around 300,000 distinct CDR3 sequences, approximately 20% of them singletons, with approximately 11% in the top ten. This clonotype was seen once. What it binds is unknown. The sequencing here drew on PBMCs, mostly from graft donor cells, taken 180 days after TCRalphabeta/CD19-depleted stem cell transplant. This receptor was obtained from a male patient younger than 18 who had a stem cell transplant for acute lymphoblastic leukemia, so the T cells may come from the graft donor.

CDR3 amino acids: CASSPRPGTGYEAFF. In DNA form, the CDR3 reads TGTGCCAGCAGCCCCCGTCCCGGGACAGGCTATGAAGCTTTCTTT. The chain carries TRBV9 and TRBJ1-1; 8 bases are shared with TRBD1. Per germline, CDR1 SGDLS and CDR2 YYNGEE. The ends lost 4 bases at V and 7 bases at J; junction bases unmatched: 12. The CDR3 spans 15 residues.